The 26 T cell receptor beta chains reported below all come from one sample, sequenced in a study of human CD8 memory T cell subsets. Early memory CD8+ T cells that were CCR7+ PD-1+ TIGIT+ with exhausted-like traits constituted the TPEX cells. Libraries targeted TCR beta using 5' RACE with UMIs. From the 5' RACE reads, TCRdb lists one entry per CDR3 protein and no DNA. The listing records some 5,300 distinct CDR3 sequences. Sequencing input: CD8+ T cells from PBMCs. Receptors originate from a human donor in good health.

This clonotype is classed as medium-sized by frequency. The chain is built from TRBV29-1 and TRBJ1-1. The CDR3 consists of 17 residues. Per germline, CDR1 SQVTM and CDR2 ANQGSEA. The CDR3 loop is CSVEAPSGRGPITEAFF.

The V and J genes are TRBV28 and TRBJ2-7; TCRdb proposes TRBD1, but this gene call is untestable without DNA. The length of the CDR3 is 16 residues. Germline CDR1 MDHEN, CDR2 SYDVKM. The CDR3 loop is CASSLAGPSSSYEQYF.

Considering frequency, this clonotype is large. The chain has TRBV6-6 and TRBJ1-2; TCRdb selects TRBD1, and the lack of DNA leaves this call unchecked. Germline V lookup: CDR1 MNHNY, CDR2 SVGAGI (reference sequence). The CDR3 spans 14 residues. This CDR3 is CASSPETRSPGYTF.

By frequency, this clonotype is medium-sized. The chain links TRBV10-3 to TRBJ2-7. The CDR3 is 13 residues long. Germline-derived CDR1 and CDR2 are ENHRY and SYGVKD. This CDR3 is CAISDGSIYEQYF.

The CDR3 loop reads CSAEDRGQAYGYTF. The rearrangement uses TRBV20-1 and TRBJ1-2; the TRBD1 assignment by TCRdb is unverifiable without DNA. The CDR3 runs 14 residues. Germline assignment: CDR1 DFQATT and CDR2 SNEGSKA (reference sequence).

The chain employs TRBV7-9 and TRBJ2-1; TCRdb's D gene call, TRBD2, goes unchecked for lack of DNA. CDR1 is SEHNR, CDR2 FQNEAQ, per germline (reference sequence). The CDR3 is 17 residues long. The CDR3: CASSLYGGSTKYNEQFF.

This clonotype ranks as medium-sized in terms of frequency. The V call is TRBV20-1, the J call TRBJ1-1. CDR3 length: 12 residues. Germline CDR1 DFQATT, CDR2 SNEGSKA (reference sequence). The CDR3 loop reads CSAREGSTEAFF.

The genes are TRBV18 and TRBJ2-7. The germline V gene encodes CDR1 KGHSH and CDR2 LQKENI. The CDR3 sequence is 13 residues long. CDR3 sequence: CASSLTETYEQYF.

This clonotype is deemed medium-sized by its frequency. V gene TRBV5-4 combines with J gene TRBJ1-2. Germline CDR1 is SGHNT and CDR2 is YYREEE (reference sequence). The CDR3 loop spans 14 amino acids. The CDR3 loop is CASSLPGSNYGYTF.

CDR3 protein: CASSAEGLAEQFF. The chain uses TRBV9 and TRBJ2-1; the TRBD2 assignment by TCRdb is unverifiable without DNA. This CDR3 has 13 amino acids. Germline assignment: CDR1 SGDLS and CDR2 YYNGEE.

The chain employs TRBV15 and TRBJ2-1; lacking DNA, the TRBD1 call made by TCRdb goes unchecked. CDR1 is LNHNV, CDR2 YYDKDF, per germline (reference sequence). This CDR3 contains 14 residues. The CDR3 is CATSRELGGHEQFF.

This chain links TRBV11-2 with TRBJ1-2; absent DNA, TCRdb's TRBD1 call cannot be checked. The CDR3 length is 15 residues. Germline-derived CDR1 and CDR2 are SGHAT and FQNNGV. This CDR3 is CASSFAPSRDGGYTF.

This chain uses TRBV12-3 or TRBV12-4 with TRBJ2-1; TCRdb proposes TRBD1, but this gene call is untestable without DNA. This CDR3 is built from 15 residues. CDR3 loop: CASSFSGGLYNEQFF.

The chain uses TRBV10-3 and TRBJ1-1. Germline loops: CDR1 ENHRY, CDR2 SYGVKD. The CDR3 runs to 11 residues. The CDR3 loop reads CAISDSAEAFF.

This clonotype is classed as medium-sized by frequency. The CDR3 loop reads CASSQELGGYGYTF. This chain joins TRBV4-1 and TRBJ1-2. This CDR3 has 14 amino acids. CDR1 and CDR2 from the germline V gene are MGHRA and YSYEKL.

V is TRBV20-1 and J is TRBJ1-2. From germline, CDR1 is DFQATT and CDR2 SNEGSKA (reference sequence). The CDR3 runs 14 residues. The CDR3 loop is CSPELGNLMYGYTF.

Considering frequency, this clonotype is medium-sized. CDR3 loop: CSASPGGEDTEAFF. The rearrangement links TRBV20-1 to TRBJ1-1. Germline V gene lookup returns CDR1 DFQATT and CDR2 SNEGSKA (reference sequence). This CDR3 has 14 residues.

The chain combines TRBV11-3 with TRBJ2-1; the D call of TRBD2 rests on TCRdb alone, since no DNA is present to check it. The germline V gene has CDR1 SGHNT and CDR2 YENEEA. This CDR3 contains 15 residues. The CDR3 sequence is CASSYPGLADNEQFF.

Judged by frequency, this clonotype is medium-sized (0.01 to 0.1%). V usage is TRBV10-1 and J usage is TRBJ1-1. Germline V gene lookup returns CDR1 WNHNN and CDR2 SYGVQD (reference sequence). The CDR3 has 13 residues. CDR3 sequence reads: CASSARENTEAFF.

The J gene is TRBJ2-1, the V gene TRBV4-1. This CDR3 has 14 amino acids. Germline loops: CDR1 MGHRA, CDR2 YSYEKL. CDR3 region: CASSQVTSSNEQFF.

The chain uses TRBV11-3 and TRBJ2-7; TCRdb designates TRBD1, a call that cannot be tested without DNA. The CDR3 has 13 residues. In germline, CDR1 is SGHNT, CDR2 YENEEA. The CDR3 is CASSFEGGYEQYF.

In terms of frequency, this clonotype is medium-sized. The chain recombines TRBV3-1 with TRBJ2-1; TCRdb's D call, TRBD1, is unchecked because there is no DNA. CDR1 is LGHDT, CDR2 YNNKEL, per germline (reference sequence). CDR3 length: 15 residues. The CDR3 loop is CASSHLGHSYNEQFF.

The V call is TRBV27, the J call TRBJ2-1; without DNA, the TCRdb call of TRBD2 cannot be checked. The length of the CDR3 is 17 residues. CDR1 and CDR2 (germline): MNHEY, SMNVEV (reference sequence). The CDR3 sequence: CASSSRLAGGSYNEQFF.

The chain uses TRBV20-1 and TRBJ2-7. This CDR3 contains 13 residues. Germline loops: CDR1 DFQATT, CDR2 SNEGSKA (reference sequence). The CDR3 here is CSASEGALYEQYF.

This sequence joins TRBV11-2 and TRBJ2-5; TCRdb proposes TRBD2, but this gene call is untestable without DNA. The CDR3 has 12 residues. Germline V gene sequence: CDR1 SGHAT, CDR2 FQNNGV. CDR3 sequence: CASSALQETQYF.

The V and J genes are TRBV3-1 and TRBJ2-7; TCRdb proposes TRBD1, but this gene call is untestable without DNA. CDR1 is LGHDT and CDR2 is YNNKEL in the germline V gene (reference sequence). CDR3 length: 15 amino acids. CDR3 sequence reads: CASSQEGTGAHKKYF.